These 9 T cell receptor beta chains were sequenced from one sample in a study of T cell repertoires in cytomegalovirus infection. MiXCR, applied by TCRdb to the reads, yields one record per CDR3 protein. This table holds about 740,000 distinct CDR3 sequences, about a third found once. The sequencing input was PBMCs. These receptors were taken from a human donor in good health (CMV status not recorded). Some clones in this sample may be carry-over from other donors' samples.

The chain joins TRBV5-1 to TRBJ2-7, with 11 bases lining up with TRBD2. The V segment lost 1 base and the J segment 0 bases; nucleotides outside the gene matches: 3. This CDR3 region has 16 residues. Germline loops: CDR1 SGHRS, CDR2 YFSETQ. The CDR3 coding sequence is TGCGCCAGCAGCTTGTTAGCGGGAGGGTCCTCCTACGAGCAGTACTTC. The encoded protein is CASSLLAGGSSYEQYF. Using reference TRBV5-1 and TRBJ2-7 for the parts outside the CDR3, the full variable domain is KAGVTQTPRYLIKTRGQQVTLSCSPISGHRSVSWYQQTPGQGLQFLFEYFSETQRNKGNFPGRFSGRQFSNSRSEMNVSTLELGDSALYLCASSLLAGGSSYEQYFGPGTRLTVT.

There are a few counts of this clonotype. The V call is TRBV4-3, the J call TRBJ1-6; TRBD1 matches 7 bases. Unmatched junction bases numbered 9, after V lost 4 bases and J lost 6 bases. CDR3 length equals 16 residues. Per the germline V gene, CDR1 is LGHNA and CDR2 is YSLEER. The CDR3 sequence is CASSLLLGGGNSPLHF. The DNA of the CDR3 is TGCGCCAGCAGCCTGCTTCTAGGGGGCGGTAATTCACCCCTCCACTTT.

This clonotype has only a few counts. The chain uses TRBV10-3 and TRBJ1-1; a possible D gene is TRBD1 (6 bases). This CDR3 has 15 residues. Trimming removed 6 bases at V and 1 base at J, with 15 bases between. Germline V gene sequence: CDR1 ENHRY, CDR2 SYGVKD. CDR3 coding DNA: TGTGCCATCAGGGGAGGAGGGGGGACGAACACTGAAGCTTTCTTT. Residues: CAIRGGGGTNTEAFF.

The rearrangement joins TRBV24-1 to TRBJ2-3, with 7 bases aligning to TRBD1. CDR3 length equals 15 residues. Trimming took 4 bases from V and 1 from J; bases not matched to a gene: 4. Germline V gives CDR1 KGHDR, CDR2 SFDVKD. In DNA form, the CDR3 reads TGTGCCACCAGTGAGATCGGACAGGGCACAGATACGCAGTATTTT. Translating it yields CATSEIGQGTDTQYF.

There are a few counts of this clonotype. In nucleotides, the CDR3 is TGTGCCAGCAGCGCCCCGGATTCACCCCTCCACTTT. Translation gives CASSAPDSPLHF. The rearrangement joins TRBV7-8 to TRBJ1-6, with D unclear. The ends were cut back, 5 bases at V and 8 bases at J, with 7 bases in the middle. Germline CDR1 reads SGHVS; CDR2 reads FQNEAQ. There are 12 residues in the CDR3.

This clonotype appeared many times. CDR3 residues: CASSQTGNTEAFF. As DNA, the CDR3 is TGTGCCAGCAGCCAAACTGGGAACACTGAAGCTTTCTTT. This chain links TRBV14 with TRBJ1-1; the D is unclear. V lost 2 bases and J 1 base, leaving 5 bases between the germline ends. The CDR3 runs 13 residues. Germline V gives CDR1 SGHDN, CDR2 FVKESK.

This clonotype was counted at least ten times. The V and J genes are TRBV11-2 and TRBJ2-3; a weak D match, TRBD2 (5 bases). Trimming shortened V by 6 bases and J by 2 bases, and 6 bases separated the two germline ends. Germline-derived CDR1 and CDR2 are SGHAT and FQNNGV. CDR3 length equals 12 residues. The CDR3 DNA reads TGTGCCAGCAGTCGGGACACAGATACGCAGTATTTT. Its translation: CASSRDTDTQYF.

This sequence joins TRBV11-2 and TRBJ2-5, with D tentatively TRBD1 or TRBD2 (6 bases each). Germline-derived CDR1 and CDR2 are SGHAT and FQNNGV. V was trimmed by 3 bases and J by 5 bases, leaving 13 bases between them. The CDR3 consists of 14 residues. This CDR3 reads CASSLMGGGETQYF. The CDR3, as DNA: TGTGCCAGCAGCTTGATGGGGGGCGGCGAGACCCAGTACTTC.

This clonotype has a handful of counts. CDR3 bases: TGTGCCAGCAGCTTAGCGGGATTAGCGCGGGGCAATCAGCCCCAGCATTTT. Its translation: CASSLAGLARGNQPQHF. V gene TRBV7-2 combines with J gene TRBJ1-5; no clear D. Trimming shortened V by 0 bases and J by 2 bases, and 14 bases separated the two germline ends. Looked up from germline, CDR1 is SGHTA and CDR2 is FQGNSA. There are 17 residues in the CDR3.